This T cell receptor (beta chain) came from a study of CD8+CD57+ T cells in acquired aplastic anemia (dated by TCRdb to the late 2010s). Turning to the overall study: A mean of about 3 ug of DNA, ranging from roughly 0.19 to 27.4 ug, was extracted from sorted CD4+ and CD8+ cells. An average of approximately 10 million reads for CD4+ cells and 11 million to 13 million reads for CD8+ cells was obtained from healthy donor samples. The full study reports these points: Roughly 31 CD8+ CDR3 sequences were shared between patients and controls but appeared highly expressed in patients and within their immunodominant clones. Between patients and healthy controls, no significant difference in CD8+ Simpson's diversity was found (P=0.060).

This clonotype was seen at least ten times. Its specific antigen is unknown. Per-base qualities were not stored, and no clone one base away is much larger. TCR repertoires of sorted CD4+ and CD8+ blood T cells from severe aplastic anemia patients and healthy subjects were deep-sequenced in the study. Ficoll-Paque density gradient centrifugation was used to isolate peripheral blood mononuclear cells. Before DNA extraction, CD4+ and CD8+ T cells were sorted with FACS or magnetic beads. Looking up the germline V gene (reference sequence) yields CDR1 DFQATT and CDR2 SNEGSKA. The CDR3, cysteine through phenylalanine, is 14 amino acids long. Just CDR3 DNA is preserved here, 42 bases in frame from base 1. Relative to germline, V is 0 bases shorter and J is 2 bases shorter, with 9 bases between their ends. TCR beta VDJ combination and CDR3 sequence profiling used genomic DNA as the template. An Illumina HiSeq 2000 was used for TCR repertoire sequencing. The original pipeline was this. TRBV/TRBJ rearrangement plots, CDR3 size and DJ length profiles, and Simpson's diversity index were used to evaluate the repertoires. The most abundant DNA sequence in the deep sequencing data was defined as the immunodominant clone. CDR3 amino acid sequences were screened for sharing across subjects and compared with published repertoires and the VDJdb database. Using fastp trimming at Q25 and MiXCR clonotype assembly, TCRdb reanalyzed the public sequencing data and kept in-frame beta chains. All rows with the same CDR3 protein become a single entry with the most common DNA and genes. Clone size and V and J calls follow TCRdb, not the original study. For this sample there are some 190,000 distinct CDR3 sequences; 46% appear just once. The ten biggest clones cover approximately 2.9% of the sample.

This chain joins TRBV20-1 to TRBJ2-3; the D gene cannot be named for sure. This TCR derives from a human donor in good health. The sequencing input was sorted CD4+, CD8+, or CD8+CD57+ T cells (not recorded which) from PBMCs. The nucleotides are TGCAGTGCTAGAGATCGGCGGTCCACAGATACGCAGTATTTT. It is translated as CSARDRRSTDTQYF.